Presented here are 26 T cell receptor beta chains from one specimen sequenced in a study of identical twins. TCRdb passed the 5' RACE reads through MiXCR, listing each CDR3 protein once. The sample has about 530,000 distinct CDR3 sequences, more than 20% seen once. This sample was shared with a second study, whose subject was yellow fever vaccine responses in identical twins.

Material for sequencing was CD4+ T cells sorted from blood. Receptors originate from a woman aged 18-35 years in good health.

This clonotype appeared a few times. The rearrangement links TRBV20-1 to TRBJ2-7, with TRBD1 matching over 7 bases. CDR3 length equals 13 residues. CDR1 is DFQATT and CDR2 is SNEGSKA in the germline V gene (reference sequence). V shed 4 bases, J shed 5 bases, and the junction held 8 bases outside the gene matches. CDR3 in DNA: TGCAGTGCTACGCAGACAGGGTACAACGAGCAGTACGTC. Amino acid sequence: CSATQTGYNEQYV.

The rearrangement joins TRBV18 to TRBJ2-7; a possible D gene is TRBD1 (5 bases). CDR3 size: 14 residues. The V end was cut by 0 bases, the J end by 6 bases, with 12 bases between. CDR1 is KGHSH, CDR2 LQKENI, per germline. The CDR3 spells CASSPPFRQGEQYF. As DNA, the CDR3 is TGTGCCAGCTCACCACCGTTCCGCCAGGGCGAGCAGTACTTC.

This clonotype was observed a few times. The genes are TRBV24-1 and TRBJ2-2; 7 nucleotides match TRBD2. This CDR3 has 16 residues. Germline V gives CDR1 KGHDR, CDR2 SFDVKD. J lost 6 bases, V lost 4 bases, and 10 bases had no gene match. The CDR3 spells CATSDPLATLSGELFF. CDR3 DNA sequence: TGTGCCACCAGTGACCCACTAGCGACCCTATCCGGGGAGCTGTTTTTT.

The chain combines TRBV5-1 with TRBJ2-7; 7 nucleotides match TRBD1. CDR3 length: 17 residues. Germline V gives CDR1 SGHRS, CDR2 YFSETQ. The J segment lost 0 bases and the V segment lost 2 bases, leaving 11 bases of the junction unmatched. The CDR3 loop reads CASSFAPGQRSSYEQYF. CDR3 DNA: TGCGCCAGCAGCTTCGCCCCGGGACAGAGGAGCTCCTACGAGCAGTACTTC.

The V call is TRBV7-3, the J call TRBJ2-1; 7 bases align to TRBD2. The CDR3 sequence is 17 residues long. The junction had 13 bases not matched to a gene; V was cut back by 0 bases and J by 8 bases. Germline V gives CDR1 SGHTA, CDR2 FQGTGA. CDR3 sequence (DNA): TGTGCCAGCAGCTTAACTCGGTCGGCGGGAGTGGGTGATGAGCAGTTCTTC. The encoded protein is CASSLTRSAGVGDEQFF.

This clonotype was observed a handful of times. The chain employs TRBV15 and TRBJ2-7, with D possibly being TRBD1 (5 bases). The CDR3 loop spans 12 amino acids. The V gene's germline CDR1 is LNHNV and CDR2 YYDKDF (reference sequence). V was shortened by 5 bases and J by 10 bases, with 15 bases between the two germline ends. The CDR3 loop is CATSQGVGPQYF. The CDR3 nucleotides read TGTGCCACCAGCCAGGGCGTTGGACCTCAGTACTTC.

This clonotype has just a few counts. The chain links TRBV11-1 to TRBJ2-7, with TRBD2 matching over 10 bases. Looked up from germline, CDR1 is SGHAT and CDR2 is FQDESV (reference sequence). Losses at the gene ends were 1 base for V and 6 bases for J; bases not matched to a gene: 15. This CDR3 is built from 18 residues. CDR3 coding DNA: TGTGCCAGCAGCTTAGAGATCGCGACTAGCGGGCCCCGAGGCGAGCAGTACTTC. It specifies CASSLEIATSGPRGEQYF.

This chain joins TRBV5-1 and TRBJ1-1; TRBD1 matches at 8 bases. V was pared by 4 bases and J by 5 bases, with 10 bases of the junction left unmatched. The CDR3 loop spans 15 amino acids. Per germline, CDR1 SGHRS and CDR2 YFSETQ. The CDR3 bases are TGCGCCAGCAGCGCCGGACAGGGAATTAAAACTGAAGCTTTCTTT. This codes for CASSAGQGIKTEAFF.

The CDR3 region is CASSLTKADTQYF. CDR3 DNA sequence: TGTGCCAGCAGCTTAACGAAGGCAGATACGCAGTATTTT. This rearrangement joins TRBV7-3 to TRBJ2-3; no clear D. Germline loops: CDR1 SGHTA, CDR2 FQGTGA. This CDR3 contains 13 residues. Trimming cost V 0 bases and J 4 bases, with 5 bases left between them.

This clonotype was seen more than once but under ten times. The chain is built from TRBV10-3 and TRBJ1-1; unclear D gene. Germline V CDR1 and CDR2: ENHRY, SYGVKD. V gave up 2 bases and J gave up 1 base, with 14 bases separating them. The length of the CDR3 is 16 residues. CDR3 in amino acids: CAISEAIIVSNTEAFF. CDR3 sequence (DNA): TGTGCCATCAGTGAGGCTATCATCGTGTCGAACACTGAAGCTTTCTTT.

This clonotype was found once. V and J are TRBV5-1 and TRBJ2-1; TRBD1 matches at 8 bases. The ends lost 4 bases at V and 3 bases at J; junction bases unmatched: 6. CDR1 and CDR2 (germline): SGHRS, YFSETQ. The CDR3 is 15 residues long. The DNA for the CDR3 is TGCGCCAGCAGCCCAGGGGGCCAACACTACAATGAGCAGTTCTTC. It is translated as CASSPGGQHYNEQFF. Complete variable domain (other parts from reference TRBV5-1 and TRBJ2-1): KAGVTQTPRYLIKTRGQQVTLSCSPISGHRSVSWYQQTPGQGLQFLFEYFSETQRNKGNFPGRFSGRQFSNSRSEMNVSTLELGDSALYLCASSPGGQHYNEQFFGPGTRLTVL.

J is TRBJ2-7 and V is TRBV4-1; D is unclear. Germline assignment: CDR1 MGHRA and CDR2 YSYEKL. V was trimmed by 0 bases and J by 1 base, leaving 13 bases between them. The CDR3 loop spans 16 amino acids. CDR3 sequence: CASSQDVSVRSYEQYF. The DNA for the CDR3 is TGCGCCAGCAGCCAAGATGTCAGCGTTAGGTCCTACGAGCAGTACTTC.

The chain employs TRBV20-1 and TRBJ1-5; the D gene is possibly TRBD1 (5 bases). V lost 3 bases and J 2 bases, leaving 11 bases between the germline ends. This CDR3 spans 14 amino acids. CDR1 is DFQATT, CDR2 SNEGSKA, per germline (reference sequence). The CDR3 protein is CSARGRGGNQPQHF. In DNA, the CDR3 is TGCAGTGCTAGGGGGAGAGGGGGCAATCAGCCCCAGCATTTT.

A few counts support this clonotype. This chain connects TRBV27 to TRBJ1-4, with a tentative D call TRBD1 (5 bases). Germline CDR1 and CDR2: MNHEY and SMNVEV (reference sequence). The ends were cut back, 6 bases at V and 7 bases at J, with 6 bases in the middle. The CDR3 runs to 11 residues. The chain's CDR3 is CASRGVEKLFF. For the CDR3, the DNA is TGTGCCAGCAGGGGGGTTGAAAAACTGTTTTTT.

CDR3 coding DNA: TGTGCCACCAGTGACCGCGACGCGGGGGTCACCGGGGAGCTGTTTTTT. Translated: CATSDRDAGVTGELFF. The V gene is TRBV24-1, the J gene TRBJ2-2, with 7 positions matching TRBD2. Germline loops: CDR1 KGHDR, CDR2 SFDVKD. J lost 4 bases, V lost 4 bases, and 8 bases had no gene match. The CDR3 has 16 residues.

The CDR3 sequence is CASSQPQSGNTIYF. The CDR3 bases are TGTGCCAGCAGCCAACCACAGTCTGGAAACACCATATATTTT. This chain links TRBV4-2 with TRBJ1-3; D is unresolved. The length of the CDR3 is 14 residues. Trimming stripped 2 bases from V and 1 base from J, with 6 bases between. CDR1 is LGHNA and CDR2 is YNFKEQ in the germline V gene.

This clonotype was picked up a small number of times. CDR3 sequence: CASSVAPPRFPDTQYF. CDR3 coding DNA: TGTGCCAGCAGCGTAGCCCCCCCAAGGTTCCCAGATACGCAGTATTTT. The chain links TRBV9 to TRBJ2-3, with D unclear. The germline CDR1 and CDR2 sequences are SGDLS and YYNGEE. The CDR3 totals 16 residues. Trimming cost V 0 bases and J 4 bases, with 15 bases left between them.

This clonotype has a handful of counts. This chain uses TRBV7-9 with TRBJ2-5; possibly TRBD1 or TRBD2 for D (5 bases each). Trimming pared 4 bases from V and 4 bases from J, leaving 13 bases between. The CDR3 runs 14 residues. Germline-derived CDR1 and CDR2 are SEHNR and FQNEAQ (reference sequence). The CDR3 reads CASSSRRETETQYF. DNA for the CDR3: TGTGCCAGCAGCTCCCGCAGGGAGACAGAGACCCAGTACTTC.

This rearrangement joins TRBV29-1 to TRBJ2-5; the match to TRBD1 covers 9 bases. Germline V gives CDR1 SQVTM, CDR2 ANQGSEA. The CDR3 loop spans 15 amino acids. V was clipped by 6 bases and J by 1 base; unmatched bases: 9. CDR3 nucleotides: TGCAGCGTCGTTAGATGGGACAGGGCCCAAGAGACCCAGTACTTC. Translating gives CSVVRWDRAQETQYF. Full variable domain (outside the CDR3, taken from reference TRBV29-1 and TRBJ2-5): SAVISQKPSRDICQRGTSLTIQCQVDSQVTMMFWYRQQPGQSLTLIATANQGSEATYESGFVIDKFPISRPNLTFSTLTVSNMSPEDSSIYLCSVVRWDRAQETQYFGPGTRLLVL.

This clonotype was observed a handful of times. The chain carries TRBV25-1 and TRBJ1-2; TRBD1 might be the D (6 bases). V was clipped by 1 base and J by 3 bases, with 15 bases between them. The V gene's germline CDR1 is MGHDK and CDR2 SYGVNS. The CDR3 covers 16 residues. The CDR3 DNA is TGTGCCAGCAGTGAATCGGGGTCAGGGGTTCACTATGGCTACACCTTC. Translated, it gives CASSESGSGVHYGYTF.

The table lists this clonotype with a few counts. This chain uses TRBV7-9 with TRBJ1-2, with 7 bases matching TRBD1. This CDR3 spans 12 amino acids. Unmatched junction bases numbered 11, after V lost 10 bases and J lost 9 bases. Germline V CDR1 and CDR2: SEHNR, FQNEAQ (reference sequence). Written as DNA, the CDR3 is TGTGCCACGAAACCAGGGGGTCGGAGCTACACCTTC. Encoded protein: CATKPGGRSYTF. Full variable domain (outside the CDR3, taken from reference TRBV7-9 and TRBJ1-2): DTGVSQNPRHKITKRGQNVTFRCDPISEHNRLYWYRQTLGQGPEFLTYFQNEAQLEKSRLLSDRFSAERPKGSFSTLEIQRTEQGDSAMYLCATKPGGRSYTFGSGTRLTVV.

The chain recombines TRBV12-3 or TRBV12-4 with TRBJ1-1; D is uncertain. This CDR3 spans 13 amino acids. V gave up 7 bases and J gave up 4 bases, with 13 bases separating them. The CDR3 bases are TGTGCCAGCACCATGGGGTTAACCACTGAAGCTTTCTTT. Translated: CASTMGLTTEAFF.

V gene TRBV19 combines with J gene TRBJ2-4; 10 bases line up with TRBD1. The germline V gene encodes CDR1 LNHDA and CDR2 SQIVND (reference sequence). The CDR3 covers 17 residues. V lost 5 bases and J lost 0; bases outside the gene matches: 7. CDR3 nucleotide sequence: TGTGCCAGTAGTCCGGGACAGGGGACCGTAGCCAAAAACATTCAGTACTTC. This sequence encodes CASSPGQGTVAKNIQYF. Full variable domain (missing parts from reference TRBV19 and TRBJ2-4): DGGITQSPKYLFRKEGQNVTLSCEQNLNHDAMYWYRQDPGQGLRLIYYSQIVNDFQKGDIAEGYSVSREKKESFPLTVTSAQKNPTAFYLCASSPGQGTVAKNIQYFGAGTRLSVL.

The chain has TRBV9 and TRBJ2-6; D gene ambiguous. V was pared by 1 base and J by 4 bases, with 3 bases between. This CDR3 contains 13 residues. CDR1 is SGDLS, CDR2 YYNGEE, per germline. The chain's CDR3 is CASSVLGANVLTF. The CDR3 nucleotides are TGTGCCAGCAGCGTACTCGGGGCCAACGTCCTGACTTTC.

The chain couples TRBV6-5 to TRBJ1-5; D gene uncertain. With 2 bases removed from V and 4 bases from J, the gap between germline ends came to 9 bases. The CDR3 runs to 14 residues. The germline gives CDR1 MNHEY, CDR2 SVGAGI. The CDR3 here is CASSYGEGNQPQHF. CDR3 DNA sequence: TGTGCCAGCAGTTACGGAGAGGGTAATCAGCCCCAGCATTTT.

The chain employs TRBV5-1 and TRBJ1-4; TRBD1 agrees at 7 bases. The trim removed 0 bases at V and 8 bases at J, leaving 7 bases unmatched. Germline assignment: CDR1 SGHRS and CDR2 YFSETQ. This CDR3 region has 15 residues. CDR3 DNA sequence: TGCGCCAGCAGCTTGGGGGACAGCCGGAACGAAAAACTGTTTTTT. It translates to CASSLGDSRNEKLFF.